Listed here are 25 T cell receptor beta chains from one sample, sequenced in a study of cytomegalovirus exposure and HLA in healthy donors (dated by TCRdb to 2016 to 2017). The protocol used for the library was the immunoSEQ multiplex PCR assay. The multiplex PCR relied on a mix of 60 forward primers for TCR Vbeta segments and 13 reverse primers for TCR Jbeta segments. TCRdb limited this immuneACCESS table to in-frame rearrangements with V and J called. A share of clones is missing; checked studies link under half to unresolved V genes, and the rest is unexplained. The sample's records list about 34,000 clones. The ten largest clonotypes hold 3.4% of the sample. The sample consisted of PBMCs. The receptors here all came from a woman between 40 and 55 years old in good health and CMV-seropositive.

Worth noting for this clone: One junction end does not reproduce the germline sequence, and a read error may be involved. V usage is TRBV7-9 and J usage is TRBJ1-2; no clear D. Germline V CDR1 and CDR2: SEHNR, FQNEAQ (reference sequence). This CDR3 is 14 amino acids long. DNA of the CDR3: TGTGCCAGCAGCGTAGCATCCGGGAACTATGGCTACACCTTC. The encoded protein is CASSVASGNYGYTF.

In DNA form, the CDR3 reads TGTGCCAGCTCACCGCAGGGTGGTGACACTGAAGCTTTCTTT. Its protein product is CASSPQGGDTEAFF. The chain is built from TRBV18 and TRBJ1-1; D might be TRBD1 (5 bases). This CDR3 is 14 amino acids long. Trimming stripped 3 bases from V and 3 bases from J, with 11 bases between. The V gene's germline CDR1 is KGHSH and CDR2 LQKENI.

The chain has TRBV9 and TRBJ2-5; D remains unclear. The DNA matches TRBJ2-7 better at its end, which makes the J call doubtful. Germline values: CDR1 SGDLS, CDR2 YYNGEE. CDR3 size: 14 residues. CDR3 DNA sequence: TGTGCCAGCAGCGTAGCAAGCGCCGCCTACGAGCAGTACTTC. Amino acid sequence: CASSVASAAYEQYF.

This chain uses TRBV5-6 with TRBJ2-3; TRBD2 matches 10 bases. Germline CDR1 SGHDT, CDR2 YYEEEE. V was clipped by 2 bases and J by 9 bases; unmatched bases: 12. This CDR3 has 16 residues. The CDR3 DNA reads TGTGCCAGCAGCTTATCTATTGGGCTAGCGGGAGTCACGCAGTATTTT. This translates into CASSLSIGLAGVTQYF.

This sequence joins TRBV5-1 and TRBJ2-5; a weak D match, TRBD1 (5 bases). V was shortened by 2 bases and J by 5 bases, with 13 bases between the two germline ends. From germline, CDR1 is SGHRS and CDR2 YFSETQ. The CDR3 contains 14 residues. The chain's CDR3 is CASSLATTEETQYF. The DNA for the CDR3 is TGCGCCAGCAGCTTAGCTACGACAGAGGAGACCCAGTACTTC.

The rearrangement joins TRBV19 to TRBJ1-1; no definite D call. This CDR3 region has 12 residues. V shed 6 bases and J shed 2 bases, with 7 bases lying between them. Looked up from germline, CDR1 is LNHDA and CDR2 is SQIVND (reference sequence). The CDR3 sequence is CASRLGNTEAFF. CDR3 sequence (DNA): TGTGCCAGTAGGTTGGGCAACACTGAAGCTTTCTTT.

The CDR3 is CASSQAPAGSGGGYTF. CDR3 sequence (DNA): TGTGCCAGCAGCCAAGCCCCCGCAGGGTCCGGGGGTGGCTACACCTTC. The V gene is TRBV4-2, the J gene TRBJ1-2, with D possibly matching TRBD1 (5 bases). CDR3 size: 16 residues. Trimming removed 1 base from V and 7 bases from J, with 19 bases in between. The germline V gene has CDR1 LGHNA and CDR2 YNFKEQ.

J is TRBJ2-1 and V is TRBV2; the match to TRBD2 covers 10 bases. Unmatched junction bases numbered 7, after V lost 6 bases and J lost 5 bases. The CDR3 is made up of 15 amino acids. The V gene's germline CDR1 is SNHLY and CDR2 FYNNEI. CDR3 protein: CASRARTSGNNEQFF. CDR3 DNA: TGTGCCAGCAGGGCAAGGACTAGCGGTAACAATGAGCAGTTCTTC.

The chain joins TRBV5-1 to TRBJ2-7, with D unclear. Germline V gene lookup returns CDR1 SGHRS and CDR2 YFSETQ. V dropped 0 bases and J dropped 4 bases, with 8 bases sitting between them. CDR3 length equals 13 residues. CDR3 residues: CASSLDWFYEQYF. CDR3 sequence (DNA): TGCGCCAGCAGCTTGGACTGGTTTTACGAGCAGTACTTC.

The V call is TRBV27, the J call TRBJ2-7; possibly TRBD2 for D (6 bases). From germline, CDR1 is MNHEY and CDR2 SMNVEV (reference sequence). The V gene lost 6 bases and the J gene lost 3 bases, with 12 bases spanning the gap. The CDR3 is 13 residues long. The CDR3: CASSRDFGYEQYF. DNA for the CDR3: TGTGCCAGCAGCCGGGACTTTGGCTACGAGCAGTACTTC.

The chain is built from TRBV6-5 and TRBJ2-1; 7 bases agree with TRBD1. The junction had 11 bases not matched to a gene; V was cut back by 6 bases and J by 9 bases. Germline CDR1 and CDR2: MNHEY and SVGAGI. CDR3 length equals 14 residues. Written as DNA, the CDR3 is TGTGCCAGCAGCCCCTCAGGGGGTCGAAGTGAGCAGTTCTTC. This encodes CASSPSGGRSEQFF.

This sequence joins TRBV5-1 and TRBJ1-3; 8 bases match TRBD1. CDR3 length: 18 amino acids. The ends lost 4 bases at V and 1 base at J; junction bases unmatched: 13. Germline CDR1 and CDR2: SGHRS and YFSETQ. CDR3 protein: CASSATPGQVMSGNTIYF. The CDR3 bases are TGCGCCAGCAGCGCCACCCCGGGACAGGTGATGTCTGGAAACACCATATATTTT.

The V and J genes are TRBV9 and TRBJ2-1, with 10 positions matching TRBD1. This CDR3 comprises 15 residues. V was clipped by 4 bases and J by 6 bases; unmatched bases: 7. CDR1 and CDR2 (germline): SGDLS, YYNGEE. The CDR3 bases are TGTGCCAGCAGCCGGGGACAGGGGATGATCAATGAGCAGTTCTTC. Its translation is CASSRGQGMINEQFF.

The rearrangement joins TRBV2 to TRBJ1-1, with D possibly being TRBD1 (5 bases). The CDR3 covers 11 residues. Trimming took off 9 bases at V and 11 bases at J, with 16 bases between the two ends. Germline V gene lookup returns CDR1 SNHLY and CDR2 FYNNEI. The chain's CDR3 is CASRKVRDAFF. The CDR3 DNA sequence: TGTGCCAGTCGAAAGGTCAGGGATGCTTTCTTT.

The chain uses TRBV19 and TRBJ1-2; a possible D gene is TRBD1 (5 bases). Germline CDR1 and CDR2: LNHDA and SQIVND (reference sequence). The V gene lost 5 bases and the J gene lost 7 bases, with 26 bases spanning the gap. The CDR3 is 17 amino acids. In DNA form, the CDR3 reads TGTGCCAGTAGTTCCCTACAGGTCACCTTGGGTTTCTCTGGCTACACCTTC. It encodes CASSSLQVTLGFSGYTF.

The chain couples TRBV5-1 to TRBJ1-1, with TRBD1 matching 7 bases. Trimming removed 5 bases from V and 0 bases from J; junction bases left unmatched: 4. In germline, CDR1 is SGHRS, CDR2 YFSETQ. The CDR3 loop spans 14 amino acids. The CDR3 is CASRRQGVNTEAFF. CDR3 coding DNA: TGCGCCAGCAGGAGGCAGGGGGTGAACACTGAAGCTTTCTTT.

The gene calls are TRBV27 and TRBJ2-1; 8 positions match TRBD2. The CDR3 totals 15 residues. With V trimmed by 5 bases and J by 1 base, 4 bases remained unmatched. From germline, CDR1 is MNHEY and CDR2 SMNVEV (reference sequence). CDR3 in DNA: TGTGCCAGCAGTCTCAGCGGGAGTTCCTACAATGAGCAGTTCTTC. Its translation: CASSLSGSSYNEQFF.

The chain employs TRBV30 and TRBJ2-1; D is possibly TRBD1 (6 bases). CDR3 size: 12 residues. Germline values: CDR1 GTSNPN, CDR2 SVGIG (reference sequence). V lost 2 bases, J lost 10 bases, and 12 bases lay in between. As DNA, the CDR3 is TGTGCCTGGAGTACAGGGCCCGGGGAGCAGTTCTTC. Its translation: CAWSTGPGEQFF.

The chain couples TRBV5-1 to TRBJ1-2; TRBD1 agrees at 8 bases. Germline assignment: CDR1 SGHRS and CDR2 YFSETQ. Trimming removed 3 bases from V and 4 bases from J; junction bases left unmatched: 8. The CDR3 has 15 residues. CDR3 region: CASSSGQGGSYGYTF. CDR3 sequence (DNA): TGCGCCAGCAGCTCTGGACAGGGAGGAAGCTATGGCTACACCTTC. Using reference TRBV5-1 and TRBJ1-2 for the parts outside the CDR3, the full variable domain is KAGVTQTPRYLIKTRGQQVTLSCSPISGHRSVSWYQQTPGQGLQFLFEYFSETQRNKGNFPGRFSGRQFSNSRSEMNVSTLELGDSALYLCASSSGQGGSYGYTFGSGTRLTVV.

The V call is TRBV28, the J call TRBJ2-7, with 12 nucleotides matching TRBD1. Germline assignment: CDR1 MDHEN and CDR2 SYDVKM. The J segment lost 4 bases and the V segment lost 5 bases, leaving 9 bases of the junction unmatched. The CDR3 has 16 amino acids. The CDR3 DNA reads TGTGCCAGCAGTGAATACCGGGACAGGGGGCGATACGAGCAGTACTTC. Its translation: CASSEYRDRGRYEQYF.

The gene calls are TRBV7-3 and TRBJ1-2, with a tentative D call TRBD1 (6 bases). The germline CDR1 and CDR2 sequences are SGHTA and FQGTGA. The CDR3 totals 14 residues. The V gene lost 4 bases and the J gene lost 7 bases, with 16 bases spanning the gap. CDR3 sequence (DNA): TGTGCCAGCAGCTACCCTCCAGGGGCAGGTGGCTACACCTTC. Encoded protein: CASSYPPGAGGYTF.

J is TRBJ2-2 and V is TRBV29-1, with D possibly TRBD1 on 6 matching bases. The germline V gene encodes CDR1 SQVTM and CDR2 ANQGSEA. V lost 7 bases and J lost 4, with 10 bases in between. CDR3 length equals 12 residues. The CDR3 sequence: CSGQDSTGELFF. The CDR3 nucleotides are TGCAGCGGACAGGACTCCACCGGGGAGCTGTTTTTT.

The gene calls are TRBV19 and TRBJ2-1; TRBD2 matches 16 bases. CDR3 length: 18 residues. V dropped 6 bases and J dropped 2; count of bases not matched to a gene: 7. Per germline, CDR1 LNHDA and CDR2 SQIVND (reference sequence). The CDR3 reads CASSKRGLAGGPYNEQFF. The CDR3 DNA is TGTGCCAGTAGCAAAAGGGGACTAGCGGGAGGGCCCTACAATGAGCAGTTCTTC.

The chain employs TRBV18 and TRBJ1-5, with unresolved D. Per germline, CDR1 KGHSH and CDR2 LQKENI. V shed 4 bases and J shed 7 bases, with 8 bases lying between them. This CDR3 is built from 12 residues. The DNA of the CDR3 is TGTGCCAGCTCACTTGGAGAGCAGCCCCAGCATTTT. This sequence encodes CASSLGEQPQHF.

The genes are TRBV6-6 and TRBJ1-5; D ambiguous. The germline V gene encodes CDR1 MNHNY and CDR2 SVGAGI (reference sequence). The V gene lost 2 bases and the J gene lost 3 bases, with 5 bases spanning the gap. The CDR3 sequence is 13 residues long. The CDR3 DNA sequence: TGTGCCAGCAGTTACGCGATCAATCAGCCCCAGCATTTT. This translates into CASSYAINQPQHF.